Presented here are 7 T cell receptor beta chains from one specimen sequenced in a study of blood T cell repertoires in COVID-19. Generated by immunoSEQ multiplex PCR, the TCRdb table keeps only in-frame clones and is missing some. Counted here are hundreds of thousands of clones, around 88% occurring once; the ten biggest clones make up more than 4%. Sequenced input: PBMCs or T cells enriched from blood (not recorded which). The receptors shown here come from a woman aged 25 to 45 who had been exposed to COVID-19.

The chain joins TRBV23-1 to TRBJ2-7; 8 bases match TRBD1. TRBV23-1 qualifies as an ORF whose function is uncertain. Unmatched junction bases numbered 5, after V lost 11 bases and J lost 2 bases. The CDR3 runs 12 residues. CDR3 amino acids: CAGDRGPYEQYF. CDR3 DNA: TGCGCCGGAGACAGGGGCCCCTACGAGCAGTACTTC.

The V call is TRBV19, the J call TRBJ1-1; D remains ambiguous. The germline V gene encodes CDR1 LNHDA and CDR2 SQIVND (reference sequence). CDR3 length equals 14 residues. The germline V and J ends were trimmed by 1 base and 4 bases, with 10 bases remaining between them. CDR3 nucleotide sequence: TGTGCCAGTAGTATAGGTGGCGGCGGCACTGAAGCTTTCTTT. This gives the protein CASSIGGGGTEAFF.

V gene TRBV30 combines with J gene TRBJ2-7; 9 nucleotides line up with TRBD1. CDR1 is GTSNPN, CDR2 SVGIG, per germline (reference sequence). The V segment lost 2 bases and the J segment 4 bases; nucleotides outside the gene matches: 3. The CDR3 has 13 amino acids. The CDR3 here is CAWSHGTGYEQYF. The CDR3 DNA sequence: TGTGCCTGGAGTCATGGGACAGGGTACGAGCAGTACTTC.

This chain links TRBV10-3 with TRBJ2-3; 8 bases are shared with TRBD2. The CDR3 contains 14 residues. J was trimmed by 0 bases and V by 10 bases; bases with no gene match: 6. Germline-derived CDR1 and CDR2 are ENHRY and SYGVKD. The chain's CDR3 is CATRTSLSTDTQYF. DNA for the CDR3: TGTGCCACCCGGACTAGCTTGAGCACAGATACGCAGTATTTT.

The genes are TRBV18 and TRBJ1-5, with D perhaps TRBD1 (6 bases). V was trimmed by 6 bases and J by 5 bases, leaving 14 bases between them. Germline CDR1 is KGHSH and CDR2 is LQKENI. The CDR3 contains 14 residues. This chain's CDR3 is CASSMTGAHQPQHF. Written as DNA, the CDR3 is TGTGCCAGCTCGATGACAGGTGCCCATCAGCCCCAGCATTTT.

The chain links TRBV7-9 to TRBJ2-1; D is unresolved. From germline, CDR1 is SEHNR and CDR2 FQNEAQ (reference sequence). V lost 1 base, J lost 10 bases, and 5 bases lay in between. This CDR3 spans 11 amino acids. CDR3 protein: CASSLGSEQFF. CDR3 coding DNA: TGTGCCAGCAGCTTAGGGAGCGAGCAGTTCTTC.

In this sample, this clone turned up once. The rearrangement uses TRBV2 and TRBJ1-4, with 7 positions matching TRBD1. J gave up 3 bases and V 8 bases, and 15 bases lay outside the gene matches. The V gene's germline CDR1 is SNHLY and CDR2 FYNNEI. The CDR3 totals 17 residues. For the CDR3, the DNA is TGTGCCAGCCAAGACCCCGGGACAGCGGATCCTAATGAAAAACTGTTTTTT. This gives the protein CASQDPGTADPNEKLFF.